What follows are 15 T cell receptor beta chains derived from one specimen sequenced in a study of T cell responses to AZD1222 COVID-19 vaccine. Sequenced by immunoSEQ multiplex PCR; TCRdb stores in-frame clones only, minus some. The data contain roughly 180,000 clones, over 80% of them seen just once; the ten biggest clones take up 1%. The sequencing used peripheral blood, collected 28 days after the second dose of the MenACWY control vaccine. These receptors originate from an adult who received the MenACWY meningococcal vaccine as a control.

The chain recombines TRBV19 with TRBJ1-1; tentatively, D is TRBD1 (6 bases). The V end lost 3 bases, the J end lost 3 bases, and 11 bases lay between the germline ends. Germline V gene lookup returns CDR1 LNHDA and CDR2 SQIVND (reference sequence). The length of the CDR3 is 14 residues. The CDR3 loop reads CASSIVGADTEAFF. Here the CDR3 DNA reads TGTGCCAGTAGTATTGTGGGGGCCGACACTGAAGCTTTCTTT.

This rearrangement joins TRBV7-2 to TRBJ1-6, with 7 bases aligning to TRBD1. The CDR3 totals 16 residues. With 3 bases clipped from V and 6 bases from J, the junction kept 8 bases outside the gene matches. Germline CDR1 SGHTA, CDR2 FQGNSA. CDR3 DNA sequence: TGTGCCAGCAGCTTGGGGGGGACAGCGCTTAATTCACCCCTCCACTTT. It specifies CASSLGGTALNSPLHF.

This rearrangement joins TRBV28 to TRBJ1-1; D gene ambiguous. The CDR3 loop spans 14 amino acids. Between the trimmed V and J ends, which lost 2 bases and 6 bases, there was a span of 13 bases. The germline V gene has CDR1 MDHEN and CDR2 SYDVKM. CDR3 loop: CASSLMSLPPEAFF. CDR3 nucleotides: TGTGCCAGCAGTTTAATGAGCCTCCCCCCTGAAGCTTTCTTT.

The table lists this clone with a few counts. The V call is TRBV7-2, the J call TRBJ1-3, with D unclear. Germline assignment: CDR1 SGHTA and CDR2 FQGNSA. Trimming cost V 1 base and J 0 bases, with 7 bases left between them. This CDR3 region has 15 residues. The CDR3 sequence is CASSLEGYSGNTIYF. For the CDR3, the DNA is TGTGCCAGCAGCTTAGAAGGGTACTCTGGAAACACCATATATTTT.

This clone was seen a single time. The chain combines TRBV10-3 with TRBJ1-2; D gene ambiguous. In germline, CDR1 is ENHRY, CDR2 SYGVKD. V was pared by 3 bases and J by 8 bases, with 16 bases between. The CDR3 runs to 14 residues. The CDR3 coding sequence is TGTGCCATCAGTGACCGCCTGGGCGAAGGAGGCTACACCTTC. It codes for CAISDRLGEGGYTF.

The chain uses TRBV7-2 and TRBJ2-2; 9 positions agree with TRBD2. Germline V gene data show CDR1 as SGHTA and CDR2 as FQGNSA. V lost 0 bases, J lost 6 bases, and 5 bases stayed unmatched. This CDR3 contains 16 residues. The CDR3 loop is CASSLATSGKAGELFF. In nucleotides, the CDR3 is TGTGCCAGCAGCTTAGCGACTAGCGGAAAGGCCGGGGAGCTGTTTTTT.

Only a few counts were recorded for this clone. The chain joins TRBV28 to TRBJ1-2; no firm D call. Germline V CDR1 and CDR2: MDHEN, SYDVKM. The CDR3 is made up of 12 amino acids. V shed 6 bases and J shed 0 bases, with 5 bases lying between them. The CDR3 loop reads CASSLTNYGYTF. Here the CDR3 DNA reads TGTGCCAGCAGCCTGACTAACTATGGCTACACCTTC.

The rearrangement uses TRBV10-3 and TRBJ2-2; the D is unclear. CDR3 length: 11 amino acids. Germline V gene sequence: CDR1 ENHRY, CDR2 SYGVKD. Trimming cost V 8 bases and J 8 bases, with 9 bases left between them. CDR3 nucleotides: TGTGCCATCTCGCGTGGGGGGGAGCTGTTTTTT. This sequence encodes CAISRGGELFF.

The chain carries TRBV14 and TRBJ1-2; unclear D gene. V lost 0 bases to trimming and J lost 4 bases, with 6 bases between them. Germline CDR1 SGHDN, CDR2 FVKESK. There are 13 residues in the CDR3. The CDR3 protein is CASSQDWTYGYTF. In DNA form, the CDR3 reads TGTGCCAGCAGCCAAGATTGGACCTATGGCTACACCTTC.

About this clone: One end of the junction varies from germline; a read error may be responsible. The gene calls are TRBV10-3 and TRBJ2-7; 10 bases align to TRBD1. The CDR3 is 16 amino acids. Germline loops: CDR1 ENHRY, CDR2 SYGVKD. CDR3 sequence reads: CAISLTSSGQGFAIPF. The CDR3 bases are TGTGCCATCAGTCTAACCTCCTCGGGACAGGGGTTTGCAATCCCCTTC.

V usage is TRBV19 and J usage is TRBJ1-4; tentatively, D is TRBD1 (5 bases). V lost 8 bases and J 8 bases, leaving 21 bases between the germline ends. Germline V gene lookup returns CDR1 LNHDA and CDR2 SQIVND (reference sequence). The CDR3 has 15 amino acids. CDR3 nucleotides: TGTGCCAGTGGAGAAGCAGGGTCCTCGACGGAAAAACTGTTTTTT. Translating gives CASGEAGSSTEKLFF.

The chain carries TRBV12-3 or TRBV12-4 and TRBJ2-5, with D hard to call. V lost 5 bases, J lost 3 bases, and 7 bases lay in between. The CDR3 is 12 residues long. CDR3 sequence reads: CASSLTEETQYF. The DNA for the CDR3 is TGTGCCAGCAGTCTAACAGAAGAGACCCAGTACTTC.

This clone was detected a few times. This CDR3 is CASSQSERSNYGYTF. CDR3 in DNA: TGCGCCAGCAGCCAATCAGAAAGGAGTAACTATGGCTACACCTTC. The rearrangement links TRBV4-1 to TRBJ1-2; D remains ambiguous. With 2 bases removed from V and 1 base from J, the gap between germline ends came to 11 bases. CDR1 is MGHRA, CDR2 YSYEKL, per germline. The CDR3 consists of 15 residues.

The chain recombines TRBV5-6 with TRBJ1-2, with 8 bases that match TRBD1. V dropped 5 bases and J dropped 7; count of bases not matched to a gene: 10. CDR3 size: 14 residues. The germline gives CDR1 SGHDT, CDR2 YYEEEE. CDR3 amino acids: CASSFPTGEVGYTF. In DNA, the CDR3 is TGTGCCAGCAGTTTTCCGACAGGGGAGGTTGGCTACACCTTC.

This chain uses TRBV12-3 or TRBV12-4 with TRBJ1-5; D is unresolved. The CDR3 is made up of 13 amino acids. V shed 2 bases and J shed 8 bases, with 10 bases lying between them. In DNA, the CDR3 is TGTGCCAGCAGTTTAAGGTCATGGGAGCCCCAGCATTTT. This sequence encodes CASSLRSWEPQHF.